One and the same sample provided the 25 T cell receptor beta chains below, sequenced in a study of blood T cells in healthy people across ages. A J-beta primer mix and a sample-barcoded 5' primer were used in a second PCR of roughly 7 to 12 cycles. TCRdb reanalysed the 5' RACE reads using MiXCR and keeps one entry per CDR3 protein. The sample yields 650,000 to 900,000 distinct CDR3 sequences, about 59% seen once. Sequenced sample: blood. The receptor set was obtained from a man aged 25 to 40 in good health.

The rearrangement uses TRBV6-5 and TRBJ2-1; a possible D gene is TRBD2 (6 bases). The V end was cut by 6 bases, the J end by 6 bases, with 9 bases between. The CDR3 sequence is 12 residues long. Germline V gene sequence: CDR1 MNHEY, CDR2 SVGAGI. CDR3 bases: TGTGCCAGCAGCCGGGGGACCAATGAGCAGTTCTTC. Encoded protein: CASSRGTNEQFF.

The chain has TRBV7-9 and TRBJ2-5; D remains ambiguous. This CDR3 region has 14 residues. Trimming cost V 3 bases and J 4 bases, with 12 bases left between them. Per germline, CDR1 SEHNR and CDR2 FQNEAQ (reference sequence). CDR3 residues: CASSFFSSSETQYF. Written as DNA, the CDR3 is TGTGCCAGCAGCTTCTTTTCTTCGTCAGAGACCCAGTACTTC.

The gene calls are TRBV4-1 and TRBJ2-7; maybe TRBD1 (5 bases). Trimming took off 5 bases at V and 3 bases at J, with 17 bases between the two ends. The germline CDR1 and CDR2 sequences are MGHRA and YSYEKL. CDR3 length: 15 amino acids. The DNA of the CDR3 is TGCGCCAGCAGCTATACCCATGGGCAGGGCTACGAGCAGTACTTC. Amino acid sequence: CASSYTHGQGYEQYF.

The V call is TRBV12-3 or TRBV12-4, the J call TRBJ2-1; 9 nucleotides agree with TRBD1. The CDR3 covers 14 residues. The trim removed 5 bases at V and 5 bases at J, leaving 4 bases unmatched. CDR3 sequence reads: CASSPGTGHNEQFF. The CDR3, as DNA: TGTGCCAGCAGTCCCGGGACAGGGCACAATGAGCAGTTCTTC.

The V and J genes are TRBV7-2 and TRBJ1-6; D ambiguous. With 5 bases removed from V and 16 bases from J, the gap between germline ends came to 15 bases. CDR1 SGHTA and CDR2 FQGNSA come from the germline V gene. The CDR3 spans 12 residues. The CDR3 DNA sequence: TGTGCCAGCAGCCCACCGAGGGATGGACTCCACTTT. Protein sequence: CASSPPRDGLHF.

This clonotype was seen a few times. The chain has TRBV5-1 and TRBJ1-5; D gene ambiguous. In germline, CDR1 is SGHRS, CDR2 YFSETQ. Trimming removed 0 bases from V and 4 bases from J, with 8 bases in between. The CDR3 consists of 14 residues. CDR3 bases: TGCGCCAGCAGCTTGGAGTCCGCTAATCAGCCCCAGCATTTT. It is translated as CASSLESANQPQHF.

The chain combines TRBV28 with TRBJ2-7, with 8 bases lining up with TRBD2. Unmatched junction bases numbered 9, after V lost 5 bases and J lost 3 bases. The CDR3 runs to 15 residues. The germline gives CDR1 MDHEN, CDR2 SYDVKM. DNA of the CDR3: TGTGCCAGCAGTCTCACGCGGGGGGAAAACTACGAGCAGTACTTC. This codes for CASSLTRGENYEQYF.

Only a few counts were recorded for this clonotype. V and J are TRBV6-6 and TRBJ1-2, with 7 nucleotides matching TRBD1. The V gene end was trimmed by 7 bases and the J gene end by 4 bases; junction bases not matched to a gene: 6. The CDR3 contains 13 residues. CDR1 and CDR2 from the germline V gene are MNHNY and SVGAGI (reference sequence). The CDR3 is CASILGQPYGYTF. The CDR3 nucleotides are TGTGCCAGCATCCTGGGACAGCCCTATGGCTACACCTTC.

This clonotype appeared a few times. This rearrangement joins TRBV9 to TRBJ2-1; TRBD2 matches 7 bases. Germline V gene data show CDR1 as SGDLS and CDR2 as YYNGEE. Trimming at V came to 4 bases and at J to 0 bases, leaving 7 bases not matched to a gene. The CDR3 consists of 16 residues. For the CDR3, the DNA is TGTGCCAGCAGCCACCCAGCGGGAAGCTCCTACAATGAGCAGTTCTTC. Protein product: CASSHPAGSSYNEQFF.

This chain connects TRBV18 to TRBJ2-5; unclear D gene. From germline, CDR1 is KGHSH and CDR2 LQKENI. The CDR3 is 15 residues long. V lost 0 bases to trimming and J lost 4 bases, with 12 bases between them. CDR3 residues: CASSPPSQFGETQYF. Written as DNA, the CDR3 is TGTGCCAGCTCACCACCTTCACAGTTCGGAGAGACCCAGTACTTC.

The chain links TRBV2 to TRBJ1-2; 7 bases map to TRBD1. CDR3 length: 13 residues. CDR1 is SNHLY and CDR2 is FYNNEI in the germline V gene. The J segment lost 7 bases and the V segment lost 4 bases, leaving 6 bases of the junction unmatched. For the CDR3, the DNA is TGTGCCAGCAGTGTACAGGGGCGCGGTGGCTACACCTTC. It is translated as CASSVQGRGGYTF.

In nucleotides, the CDR3 is TGTGCCATCAGCCGCCCCGGCGGGGCCTACGAGCAGTACTTC. Residues: CAISRPGGAYEQYF. The V gene is TRBV10-3, the J gene TRBJ2-7; D is possibly TRBD2 (6 bases). The germline CDR1 and CDR2 sequences are ENHRY and SYGVKD. This CDR3 region has 14 residues. Trimming stripped 6 bases from V and 2 bases from J, with 14 bases between.

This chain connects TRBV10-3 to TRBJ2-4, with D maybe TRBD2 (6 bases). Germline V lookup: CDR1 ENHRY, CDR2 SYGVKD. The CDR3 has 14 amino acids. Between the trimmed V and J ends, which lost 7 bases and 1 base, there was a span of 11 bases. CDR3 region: CAINPAGAKNIQYF. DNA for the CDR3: TGTGCCATCAACCCCGCGGGGGCCAAAAACATTCAGTACTTC.

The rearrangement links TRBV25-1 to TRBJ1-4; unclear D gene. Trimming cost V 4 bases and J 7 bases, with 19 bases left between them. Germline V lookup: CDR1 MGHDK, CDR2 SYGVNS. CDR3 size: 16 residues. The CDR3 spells CASSGTLLPRGEKLFF. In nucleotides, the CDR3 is TGTGCCAGCAGTGGTACCCTACTCCCGCGGGGTGAAAAACTGTTTTTT.

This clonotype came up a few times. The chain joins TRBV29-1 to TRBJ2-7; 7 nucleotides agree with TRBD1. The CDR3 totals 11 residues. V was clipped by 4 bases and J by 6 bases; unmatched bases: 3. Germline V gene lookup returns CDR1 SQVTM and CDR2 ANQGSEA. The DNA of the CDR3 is TGCAGCGTTGGACAGGGTAGCGAGCAGTACTTC. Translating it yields CSVGQGSEQYF.

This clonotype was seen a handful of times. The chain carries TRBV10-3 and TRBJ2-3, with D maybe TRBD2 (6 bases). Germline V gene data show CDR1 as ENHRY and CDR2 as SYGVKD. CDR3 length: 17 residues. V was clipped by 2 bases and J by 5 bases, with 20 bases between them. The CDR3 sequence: CAISEGGGLLRGDTQYF. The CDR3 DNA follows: TGTGCCATCAGTGAGGGGGGAGGCCTCTTGAGGGGAGATACGCAGTATTTT.

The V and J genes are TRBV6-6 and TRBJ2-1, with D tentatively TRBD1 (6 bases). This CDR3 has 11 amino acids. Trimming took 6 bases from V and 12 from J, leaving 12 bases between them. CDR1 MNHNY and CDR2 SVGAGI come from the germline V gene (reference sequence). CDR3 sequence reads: CASSPSDRQFF. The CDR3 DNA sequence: TGTGCCAGCAGCCCGTCGGACAGGCAGTTCTTC.

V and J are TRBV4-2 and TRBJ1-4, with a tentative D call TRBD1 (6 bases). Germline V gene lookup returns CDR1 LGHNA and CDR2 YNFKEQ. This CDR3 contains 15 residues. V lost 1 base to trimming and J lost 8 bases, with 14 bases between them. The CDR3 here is CASSQVGGSREKLFF. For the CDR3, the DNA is TGTGCCAGCAGCCAAGTAGGGGGGAGCCGCGAAAAACTGTTTTTT.

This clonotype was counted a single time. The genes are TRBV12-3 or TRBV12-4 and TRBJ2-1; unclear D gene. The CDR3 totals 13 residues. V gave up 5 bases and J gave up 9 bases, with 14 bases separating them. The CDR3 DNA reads TGTGCCAGCAGTCATGGACGGACGGGTGAGCAGTTCTTC. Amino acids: CASSHGRTGEQFF.

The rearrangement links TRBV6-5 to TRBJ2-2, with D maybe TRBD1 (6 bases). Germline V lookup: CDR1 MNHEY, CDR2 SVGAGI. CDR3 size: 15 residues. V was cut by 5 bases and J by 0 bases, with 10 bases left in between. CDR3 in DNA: TGTGCCAGCAGTCGGACAGAGACGAACACCGGGGAGCTGTTTTTT. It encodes CASSRTETNTGELFF.

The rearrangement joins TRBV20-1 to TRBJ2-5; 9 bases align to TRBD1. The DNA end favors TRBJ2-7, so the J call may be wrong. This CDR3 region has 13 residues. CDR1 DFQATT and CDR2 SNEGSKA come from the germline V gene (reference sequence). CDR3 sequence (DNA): TGCAGTGCTGAGAGGACAGGGGAGGGCGAGCAGTACTTC. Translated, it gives CSAERTGEGEQYF.

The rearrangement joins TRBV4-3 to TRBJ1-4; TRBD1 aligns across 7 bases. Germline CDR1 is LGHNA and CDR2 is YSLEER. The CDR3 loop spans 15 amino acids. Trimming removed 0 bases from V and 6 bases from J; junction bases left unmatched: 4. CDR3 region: CASSQDLQGDEKLFF. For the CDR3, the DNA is TGCGCCAGCAGCCAAGATCTCCAGGGGGATGAAAAACTGTTTTTT.

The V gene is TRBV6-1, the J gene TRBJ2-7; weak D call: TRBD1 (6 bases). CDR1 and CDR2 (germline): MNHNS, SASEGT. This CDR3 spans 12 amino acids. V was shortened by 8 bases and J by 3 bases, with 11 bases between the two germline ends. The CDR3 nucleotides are TGTGCCAGCGGCCGGACAGTCTACGAGCAGTACTTC. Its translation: CASGRTVYEQYF.

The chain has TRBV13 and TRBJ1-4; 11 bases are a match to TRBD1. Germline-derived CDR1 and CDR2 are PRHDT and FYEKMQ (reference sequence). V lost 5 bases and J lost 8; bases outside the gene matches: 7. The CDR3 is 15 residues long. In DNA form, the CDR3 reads TGTGCCAGCAGCCGCAGGACAGGGGGCGGAGAAAAACTGTTTTTT. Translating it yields CASSRRTGGGEKLFF.

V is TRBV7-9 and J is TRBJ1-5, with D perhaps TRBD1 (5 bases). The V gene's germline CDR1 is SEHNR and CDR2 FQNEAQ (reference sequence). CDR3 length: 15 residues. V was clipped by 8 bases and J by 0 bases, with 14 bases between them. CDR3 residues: CASGNGAYSNQPQHF. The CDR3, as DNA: TGTGCCAGCGGAAACGGGGCTTATAGCAATCAGCCCCAGCATTTT.